These 27 T cell receptor beta chains were sequenced from one sample in a study of response to subunit inactivated influenza vaccine. TCRdb redid the calling of the RT-PCR reads with MiXCR, one entry per CDR3 protein. The sample lists almost 250,000 distinct CDR3 sequences, 12% occurring once. This sample comprised non-naive T cells sorted from PBMCs, obtained less than 15 days before vaccination. These receptors were obtained from a man aged 50 to 59 who received an inactivated influenza vaccine.

This clonotype turned up a few times. V gene TRBV21-1 combines with J gene TRBJ1-6. TRBV21-1 is a listed pseudogene. This CDR3 region has 15 residues. The CDR3 sequence: CASSKVSRGRSPLHF. The CDR3 DNA is TGTGCCAGCAGCAAAGTGTCTAGGGGACGTTCACCCCTCCACTTT.

In this sample, this clonotype turned up many times. The V and J genes are TRBV28 and TRBJ1-3, with TRBD1 matching over 8 bases. V lost 5 bases and J lost 0; bases outside the gene matches: 6. CDR3 size: 16 residues. Germline V gene lookup returns CDR1 MDHEN and CDR2 SYDVKM. DNA for the CDR3: TGTGCCAGCAGTACCCGGACAGGGCGCTCTGGAAACACCATATATTTT. Protein sequence: CASSTRTGRSGNTIYF.

This clonotype was counted a few times. The rearrangement links TRBV11-2 to TRBJ1-5; D not resolved. The germline V and J ends were trimmed by 4 bases and 0 bases, with 19 bases remaining between them. The CDR3 sequence is 18 residues long. The germline V gene encodes CDR1 SGHAT and CDR2 FQNNGV. Here the CDR3 reads CASSSRSYGAYSNQPQHF. The CDR3 nucleotides read TGTGCCAGCAGCTCCCGGTCGTACGGCGCGTATAGCAATCAGCCCCAGCATTTT.

This clonotype was observed a handful of times. The chain links TRBV10-3 to TRBJ2-7; 8 positions agree with TRBD1. The CDR3 sequence is 14 residues long. CDR1 is ENHRY and CDR2 is SYGVKD in the germline V gene. The V and J ends lost 6 bases and 0 bases, in that order; junction bases with no gene match: 4. DNA of the CDR3: TGTGCCATCAGGCCGGGGACAGGCTCCTACGAGCAGTACTTC. This translates into CAIRPGTGSYEQYF.

In this sample, this clonotype turned up a few times. The rearrangement joins TRBV10-2 to TRBJ2-1; TRBD2 matches at 11 bases. Trimming removed 0 bases from V and 8 bases from J; junction bases left unmatched: 3. This CDR3 has 15 residues. Germline V lookup: CDR1 WSHSY, CDR2 SAAADI. CDR3 coding DNA: TGCGCCAGCAGTGAGTCTAGCGGGGGGGCCTATGAGCAGTTCTTC. It yields the protein CASSESSGGAYEQFF.

A few counts support this clonotype. V and J are TRBV28 and TRBJ2-3, with a possible D match to TRBD2 (5 bases). The CDR3 sequence is 13 residues long. The V end was cut by 6 bases, the J end by 4 bases, with 11 bases between. Looked up from germline, CDR1 is MDHEN and CDR2 is SYDVKM. The CDR3 loop reads CASSLISADTQYF. The CDR3 DNA is TGTGCCAGCAGCCTAATTAGCGCAGATACGCAGTATTTT.

This clonotype was detected a few times. The chain combines TRBV5-1 with TRBJ2-7; 9 positions match TRBD1. The trim removed 0 bases at V and 5 bases at J, leaving 3 bases unmatched. CDR1 is SGHRS, CDR2 YFSETQ, per germline. The CDR3 is made up of 14 amino acids. CDR3 region: CASSLETGGDEQYF. In DNA, the CDR3 is TGCGCCAGCAGCTTGGAGACAGGGGGGGACGAGCAGTACTTC.

The V gene is TRBV4-3, the J gene TRBJ1-2; D is unclear. The V gene lost 0 bases and the J gene lost 2 bases, with 10 bases spanning the gap. CDR3 length: 15 amino acids. Germline V CDR1 and CDR2: LGHNA, YSLEER. DNA for the CDR3: TGCGCCAGCAGCCAAGATGTGGCGGTAAACTATGGCTACACCTTC. It codes for CASSQDVAVNYGYTF.

This clonotype was picked up a small number of times. J is TRBJ2-5 and V is TRBV14; no clear D gene. In germline, CDR1 is SGHDN, CDR2 FVKESK. There are 17 residues in the CDR3. The V and J ends lost 2 bases and 3 bases respectively, with 19 bases between them. In DNA, the CDR3 is TGTGCCAGCAGCCAATGGTGGCCAGCCAGACCAGAAGAGACCCAGTACTTC. It specifies CASSQWWPARPEETQYF.

The sample holds a few counts of this clonotype. V gene TRBV5-1 combines with J gene TRBJ2-7; a weak D match, TRBD1 (6 bases). Per the germline V gene, CDR1 is SGHRS and CDR2 is YFSETQ. V was trimmed by 4 bases and J by 3 bases, leaving 11 bases between them. CDR3 length: 13 residues. This CDR3 is CASSIGTFYEQYF. The CDR3 nucleotides are TGCGCCAGCAGCATCGGGACATTCTACGAGCAGTACTTC. Using reference TRBV5-1 and TRBJ2-7 for the parts outside the CDR3, the full variable domain is KAGVTQTPRYLIKTRGQQVTLSCSPISGHRSVSWYQQTPGQGLQFLFEYFSETQRNKGNFPGRFSGRQFSNSRSEMNVSTLELGDSALYLCASSIGTFYEQYFGPGTRLTVT.

The chain carries TRBV19 and TRBJ2-7, with D maybe TRBD2 (5 bases). The CDR3 is 12 amino acids. The germline V and J ends were trimmed by 6 bases and 2 bases, with 8 bases remaining between them. Looked up from germline, CDR1 is LNHDA and CDR2 is SQIVND (reference sequence). In DNA, the CDR3 is TGTGCCAGTAGCAAGGGAGCCTACGAGCAGTACTTC. Its protein is CASSKGAYEQYF.

The chain joins TRBV20-1 to TRBJ2-3, with 13 nucleotides matching TRBD2. Germline V gives CDR1 DFQATT, CDR2 SNEGSKA (reference sequence). V dropped 3 bases and J dropped 3; count of bases not matched to a gene: 3. This CDR3 has 15 residues. CDR3 residues: CSARGLAGSTDTQYF. CDR3 bases: TGCAGTGCTAGGGGACTAGCGGGATCAACAGATACGCAGTATTTT.

The rearrangement joins TRBV20-1 to TRBJ2-3; either TRBD1 or TRBD2 may fit D (5 bases each). This CDR3 spans 15 amino acids. Germline V gives CDR1 DFQATT, CDR2 SNEGSKA (reference sequence). V lost 5 bases and J 1 base, leaving 16 bases between the germline ends. The CDR3 nucleotides read TGCAGTGCTTCCTCCCGGGGCGGACGCACAGATACGCAGTATTTT. Its translation is CSASSRGGRTDTQYF.

The chain couples TRBV15 to TRBJ2-3, with TRBD2 as a possible D gene (5 bases). The germline CDR1 and CDR2 sequences are LNHNV and YYDKDF (reference sequence). V lost 3 bases and J 2 bases, leaving 9 bases between the germline ends. The CDR3 has 14 amino acids. CDR3: CATSRGGHTDTQYF. CDR3 nucleotides: TGTGCCACCAGCAGGGGCGGGCACACAGATACGCAGTATTTT. Using reference TRBV15 and TRBJ2-3 for the parts outside the CDR3, the full variable domain is DAMVIQNPRYQVTQFGKPVTLSCSQTLNHNVMYWYQQKSSQAPKLLFHYYDKDFNNEADTPDNFQSRRPNTSFCFLDIRSPGLGDTAMYLCATSRGGHTDTQYFGPGTRLTVL.

This chain uses TRBV5-1 with TRBJ2-3; D is perhaps TRBD1 or TRBD2 (5 bases each). Germline CDR1 is SGHRS and CDR2 is YFSETQ. Trimming pared 0 bases from V and 0 bases from J, leaving 11 bases between. This CDR3 spans 16 amino acids. CDR3 residues: CASSLGGARSTDTQYF. In DNA, the CDR3 is TGCGCCAGCAGCTTGGGAGGGGCGCGGAGCACAGATACGCAGTATTTT.

This clonotype was seen more than once but under ten times. The chain recombines TRBV7-9 with TRBJ2-1; D tentatively fits TRBD1 or TRBD2 (6 bases each). CDR3 length equals 15 residues. Per germline, CDR1 SEHNR and CDR2 FQNEAQ (reference sequence). V was shortened by 5 bases and J by 7 bases, with 18 bases between the two germline ends. CDR3 sequence reads: CASSRTGRKKNEQFF. CDR3 sequence (DNA): TGTGCCAGCAGCCGAACAGGGAGGAAGAAAAATGAGCAGTTCTTC.

In this sample, this clonotype turned up a few times. The chain combines TRBV12-3 or TRBV12-4 with TRBJ2-1; no definite D call. The CDR3 extends over 14 amino acids. The V gene lost 3 bases and the J gene lost 3 bases, with 9 bases spanning the gap. In DNA form, the CDR3 reads TGTGCCAGCAGTTTCGCGGCGAGCTACAATGAGCAGTTCTTC. Translating gives CASSFAASYNEQFF.

This clonotype was counted many times. The V gene is TRBV5-5, the J gene TRBJ2-1; D unclear. CDR1 and CDR2 (germline): SGHKS, YYEKEE (reference sequence). Trimming stripped 4 bases from V and 0 bases from J, with 11 bases between. The CDR3 is 15 residues long. The CDR3 nucleotides are TGTGCCAGCAGCCTGGACCCGAGCTCCTACAATGAGCAGTTCTTC. Its protein is CASSLDPSSYNEQFF.

This clonotype was counted at least ten times. The chain couples TRBV10-3 to TRBJ1-5, with 12 bases matching TRBD1. The CDR3 consists of 17 residues. Per the germline V gene, CDR1 is ENHRY and CDR2 is SYGVKD. V trimming: 5 bases; J trimming: 4 bases; junction bases outside the gene matches: 9. Here the CDR3 reads CAISLGTGGEGNQPQHF. CDR3 nucleotides: TGTGCCATCAGTCTGGGGACAGGGGGCGAGGGAAATCAGCCCCAGCATTTT.

This clonotype came up many times. V gene TRBV20-1 combines with J gene TRBJ1-5, with D perhaps TRBD1 (5 bases). Between the trimmed V and J ends, which lost 2 bases and 0 bases, there was a span of 11 bases. The CDR3 loop spans 15 amino acids. The germline V gene encodes CDR1 DFQATT and CDR2 SNEGSKA (reference sequence). CDR3 DNA sequence: TGCAGTGCTAGAAGGGACGAATATAGCAATCAGCCCCAGCATTTT. Its translation is CSARRDEYSNQPQHF.

The chain couples TRBV21-1 to TRBJ1-4; the table's D call TRBD1 went unverified against the DNA. TRBV21-1 is described as a pseudogene. The CDR3 contains 13 residues. CDR3 in amino acids: CASRRGSNEKLFF. The CDR3 DNA reads as TGTGCCAGCAGAAGGGGTTCTAATGAAAAACTGTTTTTT.

This clonotype showed up many times. The chain recombines TRBV5-1 with TRBJ2-4; 9 bases line up with TRBD2. This CDR3 is built from 16 residues. V was clipped by 1 base and J by 5 bases; unmatched bases: 7. In germline, CDR1 is SGHRS, CDR2 YFSETQ. CDR3 amino acids: CASSLRIAGAQNIQYF. DNA of the CDR3: TGCGCCAGCAGCTTGCGGATAGCGGGGGCGCAAAACATTCAGTACTTC.

The rearrangement links TRBV6-2 or TRBV6-3 to TRBJ2-1; 16 bases map to TRBD2. With 5 bases clipped from V and 8 bases from J, the junction kept 9 bases outside the gene matches. The V gene's germline CDR1 is MNHEY and CDR2 SVGEGT. The CDR3 length is 17 residues. CDR3 nucleotides: TGTGCCAGCAGTCCCGGGACTAGCGGGGGGGCCTTCGATGAGCAGTTCTTC. It specifies CASSPGTSGGAFDEQFF.

This clonotype was seen a handful of times. The chain has TRBV3-1 and TRBJ1-3; no clear D. The germline V gene encodes CDR1 LGHDT and CDR2 YNNKEL (reference sequence). The V and J ends lost 3 bases and 7 bases respectively, with 13 bases between them. The CDR3 has 14 amino acids. CDR3 loop: CASSQRSWENTIYF. The CDR3 nucleotides are TGTGCCAGCAGCCAGCGCTCGTGGGAGAACACCATATATTTT.

The genes are TRBV10-3 and TRBJ2-7; D might be TRBD1 (5 bases). Trimming took 2 bases from V and 0 from J, leaving 8 bases between them. Germline V gene data show CDR1 as ENHRY and CDR2 as SYGVKD. This CDR3 region has 14 residues. Here the CDR3 reads CAISEDRSSYEQYF. The CDR3 nucleotides read TGTGCCATCAGTGAGGACAGAAGCTCCTACGAGCAGTACTTC.

This clonotype was seen ten or more times. V gene TRBV7-8 combines with J gene TRBJ2-2; 10 bases line up with TRBD2. The length of the CDR3 is 19 residues. J lost 2 bases, V lost 3 bases, and 12 bases had no gene match. Germline loops: CDR1 SGHVS, CDR2 FQNEAQ. The CDR3: CASSFLAGAQVLNTGELFF. CDR3 nucleotide sequence: TGTGCCAGCAGCTTTCTAGCGGGGGCCCAGGTTTTAAACACCGGGGAGCTGTTTTTT.

This clonotype was counted only a few times. The chain recombines TRBV20-1 with TRBJ2-5; D call uncertain. The germline V gene has CDR1 DFQATT and CDR2 SNEGSKA (reference sequence). The V gene lost 5 bases and the J gene lost 2 bases, with 15 bases spanning the gap. The CDR3 loop spans 14 amino acids. CDR3 nucleotide sequence: TGCAGTGCTCGACGGCACGGATCACAAGAGACCCAGTACTTC. Protein: CSARRHGSQETQYF.